This TCR beta chain is from a study of CD8 T cells in Susac syndrome. Germline values: CDR1 SGHRS, CDR2 YFSETQ. CDR3 size: 16 residues. V gave up 7 bases and J gave up 2 bases; unmatched junction bases: 14. Random-hexamer reverse transcription was applied to about 0.45 to 1 ug RNA. TCRdb analysed the immunoSEQ multiplex PCR reads with MiXCR anew, one entry per CDR3 protein. The table records 400,000 to 550,000 distinct CDR3 sequences, roughly 85% of them present only once. The receptor was isolated from a human donor with multiple sclerosis. The sequenced sample was CD8+ T cells from PBMCs. The chain combines TRBV5-1 with TRBJ2-7; 8 bases match TRBD1. This CDR3 reads CASALRDGTGTYEQYF. CDR3 DNA: TGCGCCAGCGCCCTTCGGGACGGGACAGGTACCTACGAGCAGTACTTC.